A single sample gave rise to the 21 T cell receptor beta chains below, sequenced in a study of Graves' ophthalmopathy and Graves' hyperthyroidism. Amplified material comprised TCR beta CDR3 regions derived from RNA transcripts. Following a first-round RT-PCR that used HTBI primers, a second-round multiplex PCR was carried out. Each CDR3 protein is one row after TCRdb ran MiXCR on the multiplex PCR reads. The sample includes about 740,000 distinct CDR3 sequences, roughly 41% of them seen just once. Sequencing was performed on peripheral blood. The receptors originated from an adult man with Graves' ophthalmopathy.

The chain recombines TRBV25-1 with TRBJ2-7; 10 bases map to TRBD2. The germline V gene has CDR1 MGHDK and CDR2 SYGVNS. The J segment lost 0 bases and the V segment lost 5 bases, leaving 4 bases of the junction unmatched. The CDR3 covers 15 residues. The CDR3 nucleotides are TGTGCCAGCAGTTACCCTAGCGGGAGCTCCTACGAGCAGTACTTC. Translation gives CASSYPSGSSYEQYF.

In this sample, this clonotype turned up many times. J is TRBJ1-1 and V is TRBV20-1; D is unresolved. CDR3 size: 10 residues. The V end lost 4 bases, the J end lost 8 bases, and 8 bases lay between the germline ends. CDR1 and CDR2 (germline): DFQATT, SNEGSKA (reference sequence). In DNA form, the CDR3 reads TGCAGTGCTACCAACCTAGAAGCTTTCTTT. Amino acid sequence: CSATNLEAFF.

The gene calls are TRBV7-2 and TRBJ2-7, with TRBD1 matching over 7 bases. With 9 bases clipped from V and 2 bases from J, the junction kept 10 bases outside the gene matches. Per the germline V gene, CDR1 is SGHTA and CDR2 is FQGNSA. The CDR3 covers 14 residues. CDR3 nucleotide sequence: TGTGCCAGTGGTACATACAGGGGTCCCTACGAGCAGTACTTC. This translates into CASGTYRGPYEQYF. Full variable domain (rest looked up from reference TRBV7-2 and TRBJ2-7): GAGVSQSPSNKVTEKGKDVELRCDPISGHTALYWYRQSLGQGLEFLIYFQGNSAPDKSGLPSDRFSAERTGGSVSTLTIQRTQQEDSAVYLCASGTYRGPYEQYFGPGTRLTVT.

Turning to this clonotype: The junction differs from germline at one of its ends, possibly a read error. The rearrangement uses TRBV4-1 and TRBJ1-5; D perhaps matches TRBD1 (5 bases). This CDR3 region has 14 residues. The germline V gene has CDR1 MGHRA and CDR2 YSYEKL. This CDR3 reads CASSRGNGNQPQHF. CDR3 DNA sequence: TGTGCCAGCAGCCGGGGGAACGGCAATCAGCCCCAGCATTTT.

This clonotype was found a few times. The chain employs TRBV6-5 and TRBJ2-5, with D possibly being TRBD1 or TRBD2 (7 bases each). Trimming left V 2 bases short and J 5 bases short, with 18 bases between. The CDR3 spans 16 residues. Germline V gene sequence: CDR1 MNHEY, CDR2 SVGAGI. CDR3: CASSYPDRVGGETQYF. The CDR3 region has the DNA TGTGCCAGCAGTTACCCCGACAGGGTGGGGGGGGAGACCCAGTACTTC.

As concerns this clonotype: No conserved phenylalanine or tryptophan ends this CDR3, so it is likely a read error. It is unclear where the CDR3 begins or ends on the DNA, so no DNA is shown, and the CDR3 is as TCRdb lists it. The chain has TRBV29-1 and TRBJ1-4; the D call of TRBD1 is as the table states it, not checked on the DNA. Germline CDR1 is SQVTM and CDR2 is ANQGSEA. The CDR3 region is 10 residues in length, termini included. The CDR3 reads CSVVERGGVG.

This clonotype has a handful of counts. This chain joins TRBV20-1 and TRBJ2-7, with 11 nucleotides matching TRBD1. This CDR3 is built from 15 residues. V lost 6 bases to trimming and J lost 3 bases; unmatched junction nucleotides: 10. Germline-derived CDR1 and CDR2 are DFQATT and SNEGSKA (reference sequence). DNA for the CDR3: TGCAGTGCCACGGGACAGGGGGTTCCCTTCTACGAGCAGTACTTC. It specifies CSATGQGVPFYEQYF.

This clonotype was seen a handful of times. The rearrangement joins TRBV7-2 to TRBJ1-1, with a weak D call TRBD1 (6 bases). Germline CDR1 SGHTA, CDR2 FQGNSA. The CDR3 is made up of 14 amino acids. Trimming took off 0 bases at V and 7 bases at J, with 12 bases between the two ends. The CDR3 loop is CASSLAGTPIEAFF. CDR3 bases: TGTGCCAGCAGCTTAGCTGGGACACCTATTGAAGCTTTCTTT.

The chain recombines TRBV29-1 with TRBJ2-5; D might be TRBD1 or TRBD2, each matching 5 bases. The CDR3 runs to 14 residues. The ends were cut back, 5 bases at V and 9 bases at J, with 22 bases in the middle. Germline CDR1 SQVTM, CDR2 ANQGSEA. CDR3 bases: TGCAGCGTTATCGAGGGGACGAGCAATCAGCCCCAGTACTTC. It is translated as CSVIEGTSNQPQYF.

The table lists this clonotype with a few counts. CDR3 in amino acids: CASSFQGAFYGYTF. CDR3 coding DNA: TGTGCCAGCAGTTTCCAGGGGGCATTCTATGGCTACACCTTC. The rearrangement uses TRBV12-3 or TRBV12-4 and TRBJ1-2; 8 nucleotides agree with TRBD1. V trimming: 3 bases; J trimming: 4 bases; junction bases outside the gene matches: 4. The length of the CDR3 is 14 residues.

This clonotype came up a few times. The chain couples TRBV5-4 to TRBJ1-1; D may be TRBD1 (6 bases). V lost 4 bases to trimming and J lost 11 bases, with 15 bases between them. The CDR3 runs to 12 residues. The germline gives CDR1 SGHNT, CDR2 YYREEE (reference sequence). The CDR3 DNA is TGTGCCAGCAGCGATACACAGGGTGAGGCTTTCTTT. It encodes CASSDTQGEAFF.

The chain joins TRBV25-1 to TRBJ1-1; D ambiguous. There are 14 residues in the CDR3. The V gene lost 6 bases and the J gene lost 4 bases, with 15 bases spanning the gap. Looked up from germline, CDR1 is MGHDK and CDR2 is SYGVNS. This CDR3 reads CASSSDLAGTEAFF. CDR3 in DNA: TGTGCCAGCAGCTCGGACCTAGCGGGCACTGAAGCTTTCTTT.

The chain has TRBV29-1 and TRBJ2-7; D is tentatively TRBD1 or TRBD2 (5 bases each). Germline values: CDR1 SQVTM, CDR2 ANQGSEA. The CDR3 covers 11 residues. The V end was cut by 4 bases, the J end by 9 bases, with 13 bases between. CDR3 loop: CSVGGGERQYF. CDR3 nucleotide sequence: TGCAGCGTTGGTGGGGGAGAAAGGCAGTACTTC.

This clonotype occurred many times. The CDR3 DNA reads as TGTGCCATCAGTGCCAGGGACAGGGAGTTCGAGGGCTACACCTTC. This translates into CAISARDREFEGYTF. V gene TRBV10-3 combines with J gene TRBJ1-2, with 9 bases identical to TRBD1. V dropped 4 bases and J dropped 8; count of bases not matched to a gene: 11. Germline V gene lookup returns CDR1 ENHRY and CDR2 SYGVKD. CDR3 length: 15 residues.

A remark on this clonotype: This likely comes from a read error, as the CDR3 has no conserved phenylalanine or tryptophan at its end. The rearrangement links TRBV7-2 to TRBJ2-5; maybe TRBD2 (6 bases). Germline V gene lookup returns CDR1 SGHTA and CDR2 FQGNSA. The V end was cut by 0 bases, the J end by 4 bases, with 18 bases between. The CDR3 sequence is 17 residues long. CDR3 nucleotides: TGTGCCAGCAGCTTAGCTTTGGTGGGAGGAATAGGAGAGACCCAGTACCTC. Translated, it gives CASSLALVGGIGETQYL.

This chain uses TRBV7-9 with TRBJ2-6; TRBD2 agrees at 7 bases. Germline loops: CDR1 SEHNR, CDR2 FQNEAQ (reference sequence). This CDR3 contains 19 residues. V lost 5 bases, J lost 2 bases, and 15 bases stayed unmatched. In nucleotides, the CDR3 is TGTGCCAGCAGCCAAAAGGGACTAACGGGAGTGGCTGGGGCCAACGTCCTGACTTTC. Its translation: CASSQKGLTGVAGANVLTF.

On this clonotype: This could be a read error, since a much larger clone is one nucleotide away. The chain uses TRBV10-2 and TRBJ2-5, with TRBD2 matching over 9 bases. CDR1 is WSHSY, CDR2 SAAADI, per germline. The CDR3 extends over 11 amino acids. The CDR3 sequence is CASGGKETQYF. The CDR3 DNA reads TGTGCCAGCGGGGGGAAAGAGACCCAGTACTTC.

This clonotype was seen only once. The V call is TRBV6-5, the J call TRBJ2-7; D is ambiguous. V was cut by 0 bases and J by 2 bases, with 8 bases left in between. Germline-derived CDR1 and CDR2 are MNHEY and SVGAGI. The CDR3 has 14 residues. The CDR3 sequence: CASSYSGPAYEQYF. As DNA, the CDR3 is TGTGCCAGCAGTTACTCAGGCCCCGCCTACGAGCAGTACTTC.

This clonotype was recorded many times. V is TRBV29-1 and J is TRBJ2-7; 9 nucleotides agree with TRBD1. The CDR3 spans 15 residues. The V gene end was trimmed by 0 bases and the J gene end by 3 bases; junction bases not matched to a gene: 6. CDR1 is SQVTM, CDR2 ANQGSEA, per germline. The CDR3 reads CSVEDGGTGSYEQYF. The CDR3 DNA reads as TGCAGCGTTGAAGATGGTGGGACAGGGAGCTACGAGCAGTACTTC.

The chain carries TRBV7-9 and TRBJ2-3; no definite D call. Germline assignment: CDR1 SEHNR and CDR2 FQNEAQ (reference sequence). Between the trimmed V and J ends, which lost 5 bases and 3 bases, there was a span of 21 bases. The CDR3 covers 17 residues. The CDR3 is CASSQRPSGFLTDTQYF. CDR3 DNA sequence: TGTGCCAGCAGCCAAAGACCGTCCGGTTTTCTTACAGATACGCAGTATTTT.

J is TRBJ2-2 and V is TRBV7-3, with 11 bases lining up with TRBD2. Germline V gene data show CDR1 as SGHTA and CDR2 as FQGTGA. This CDR3 is built from 16 residues. V was pared by 5 bases and J by 6 bases, with 8 bases of the junction left unmatched. CDR3 sequence: CASSPGTSGEAGELFF. CDR3 DNA: TGTGCCAGCAGCCCCGGGACTAGCGGAGAGGCCGGGGAGCTGTTTTTT.